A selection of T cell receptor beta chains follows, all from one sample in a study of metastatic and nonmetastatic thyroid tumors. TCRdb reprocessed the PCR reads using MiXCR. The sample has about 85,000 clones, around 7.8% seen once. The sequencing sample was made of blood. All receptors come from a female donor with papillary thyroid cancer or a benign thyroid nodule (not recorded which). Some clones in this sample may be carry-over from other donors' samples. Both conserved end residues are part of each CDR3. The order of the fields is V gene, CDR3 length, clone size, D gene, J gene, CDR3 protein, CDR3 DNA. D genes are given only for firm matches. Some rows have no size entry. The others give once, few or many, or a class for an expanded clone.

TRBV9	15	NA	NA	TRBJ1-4	CASSVGGATNEKLFF	TGTGCCAGCAGCGTAGGTGGTGCAACTAATGAAAAACTGTTTTTT
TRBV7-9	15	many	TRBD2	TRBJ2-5	CASSHVQLARETQYF	TGTGCCAGCAGCCACGTTCAACTAGCGAGAGAGACCCAGTACTTC
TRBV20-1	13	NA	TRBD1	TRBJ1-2	CSASAGQSYVYTF	TGCAGTGCTAGCGCGGGACAGAGCTATGTCTACACCTTC
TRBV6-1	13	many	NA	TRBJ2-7	CASSAGSPGEQYF	TGTGCCAGCAGTGCCGGGAGTCCTGGCGAGCAGTACTTC
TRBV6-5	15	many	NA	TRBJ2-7	CASSYQGAGEGYQYF	TGTGCCAGCAGTTACCAGGGGGCAGGGGAGGGATATCAGTACTTC
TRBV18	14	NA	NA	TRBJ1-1	CASSPPKGTTEAFF	TGTGCCAGCTCACCACCGAAGGGGACCACTGAAGCTTTCTTT
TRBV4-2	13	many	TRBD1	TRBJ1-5	CASSPQGNQPQHF	TGTGCCAGCAGCCCACAGGGGAATCAGCCCCAGCATTTT
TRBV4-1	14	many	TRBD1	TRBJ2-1	CASSQPTGSNEQFF	TGCGCCAGCAGCCAACCGACAGGGAGCAATGAGCAGTTCTTC
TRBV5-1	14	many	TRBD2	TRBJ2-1	CASTRTSSYNEQFF	TGCGCCAGCACTAGGACTAGTTCCTACAATGAGCAGTTCTTC
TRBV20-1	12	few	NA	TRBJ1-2	CSASKQGHGYTF	TGCAGTGCTAGTAAGCAGGGTCATGGCTACACCTTC
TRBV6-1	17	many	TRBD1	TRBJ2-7	CASRPHDRGQGMHEQYF	TGTGCCAGCAGACCCCATGATCGGGGACAGGGAATGCACGAGCAGTACTTC
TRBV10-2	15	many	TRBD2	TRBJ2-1	CASSPGGSSYNEQFF	TGCGCCAGCAGCCCGGGGGGGAGCTCCTACAATGAGCAGTTCTTC
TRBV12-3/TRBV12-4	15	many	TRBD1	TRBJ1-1	CASSIRDRLKGEAFF	TGTGCCAGCAGTATCCGGGACAGGCTCAAGGGTGAAGCTTTCTTT
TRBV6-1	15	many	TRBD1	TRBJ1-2	CASSPTDRVNYGYTF	TGTGCCAGCAGCCCTACGGACAGGGTTAACTATGGCTACACCTTC
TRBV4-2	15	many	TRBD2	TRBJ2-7	CASSQDPSGAYEQYF	TGTGCCAGCAGCCAAGATCCCAGCGGGGCCTACGAGCAGTACTTC
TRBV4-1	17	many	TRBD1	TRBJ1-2	CASSQSDRDRGRLGYTF	TGCGCCAGCAGCCAATCCGATAGGGACAGGGGGCGCCTAGGCTACACCTTC
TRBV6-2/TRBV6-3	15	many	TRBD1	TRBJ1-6	CASSYSDRESSPLHF	TGTGCCAGCAGTTACTCAGACAGGGAGTCTTCACCCCTCCACTTT
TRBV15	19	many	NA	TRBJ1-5	CATSFSAFRAHYSNQPQHF	TGTGCCACCAGTTTTAGCGCCTTCCGGGCCCACTATAGCAATCAGCCCCAGCATTTT
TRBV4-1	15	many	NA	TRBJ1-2	CASSGPRGGAMGYTF	TGCGCCAGCAGCGGCCCTCGTGGGGGAGCTATGGGCTACACCTTC
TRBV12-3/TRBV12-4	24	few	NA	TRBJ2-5	CASSFAQSPGTRSRAPDREETQYF	TGTGCCAGCAGTTTCGCTCAGTCCCCGGGGACAAGGAGTAGGGCCCCGGACAGAGAAGAGACCCAGTACTTC
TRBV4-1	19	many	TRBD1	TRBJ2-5	CASSQDNGGRGQGSKTQYF	TGCGCCAGCAGCCAAGATAATGGAGGGCGGGGACAGGGGTCGAAGACCCAGTACTTC
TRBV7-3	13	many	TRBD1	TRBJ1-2	CASKPGQGDGYTF	TGTGCCAGCAAACCGGGACAGGGAGACGGCTACACCTTC
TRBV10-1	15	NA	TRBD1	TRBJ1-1	CASSPGTGRYTEAFF	TGCGCCAGCAGTCCCGGGACAGGGCGGTACACTGAAGCTTTCTTT
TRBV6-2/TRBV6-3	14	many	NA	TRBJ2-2	CASSYRVNTGELFF	TGTGCCAGCAGTTACAGGGTTAACACCGGGGAGCTGTTTTTT
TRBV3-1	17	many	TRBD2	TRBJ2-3	CASSQGVLAGSLGTQYF	TGTGCCAGCAGCCAAGGCGTTTTAGCGGGGTCTTTAGGTACGCAGTATTTT
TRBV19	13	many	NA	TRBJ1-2	CASSIEGAGGYTF	TGTGCCAGTAGTATAGAGGGGGCAGGCGGCTACACCTTC
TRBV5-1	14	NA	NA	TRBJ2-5	CASAGGAVLETQYF	TGCGCCAGCGCCGGTGGTGCCGTTCTGGAGACCCAGTACTTC
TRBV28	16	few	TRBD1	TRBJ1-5	CASRRDRGHSNQPQHF	TGTGCCAGCCGTCGGGACAGGGGACATAGCAATCAGCCCCAGCATTTT
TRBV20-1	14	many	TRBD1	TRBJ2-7	CSANIRDRGYEQYF	TGCAGTGCCAACATCCGGGACAGGGGCTACGAGCAGTACTTC
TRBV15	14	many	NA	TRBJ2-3	CATEPRGLRDTQYF	TGTGCCACCGAGCCGAGGGGCCTGAGGGATACGCAGTATTTT
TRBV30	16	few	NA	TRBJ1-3	CAWSVSGNLNGNTIYF	TGTGCCTGGAGTGTATCGGGGAATTTGAATGGAAACACCATATATTTT
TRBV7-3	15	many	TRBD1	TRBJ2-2	CASSSTGGGTGELFF	TGTGCCAGCAGCTCGACAGGGGGGGGCACCGGGGAGCTGTTTTTT